The clone carrying this T cell receptor (beta chain) was seen a handful of times. The antigen is not known. There are 15 residues in the CDR3. The germline CDR1 and CDR2 sequences are MDHEN and SYDVKM. V trimming: 5 bases; J trimming: 8 bases; junction bases outside the gene matches: 12. Sequenced material consisted of expressed TCRB transcripts (all of the isolated RNA was reverse transcribed). The assay was immunoSEQ multiplex PCR, and TCRdb's table has in-frame clones only and misses some. This table has about 150,000 clones, approximately 8.1% appearing once. This sample was included in a study of beta chain features in type 1 diabetes. Study results and limitations: Shorter TCRB CDR3s, moderately but significantly so, were found in Type 1 diabetes patients in all four CD4+ subsets. Cells with high TCR expression could be over-represented by cDNA sequencing.

This TCR was recovered from a man between 18 and 29 years old in good health. This chain links TRBV28 with TRBJ1-2; 9 nucleotides align to TRBD1. Input material: central memory CD4+ T cells from blood. CDR3 nucleotides: TGTGCCAGCAGTGGTACAGGGGGCGCGGAAGTCGGCTACACCTTC. Translating it yields CASSGTGGAEVGYTF.